These T cell receptor beta chains were read from a single sample in a study of CD4 T cells in relation to SARS-CoV-2 and coronaviruses. This table comes from immunoSEQ multiplex PCR, and its TCRdb copy is limited to in-frame clones, with some not included. The sample holds about 37,000 clones, about four fifths seen once. These TCRs' antigens remain unknown. The sequenced sample was naive CD4+ T cells from PBMCs, cultured in vitro. These receptors were taken from an adult with COVID-19. Both conserved end residues are part of each CDR3. D genes are given only for firm matches. Clone size, where shown, is once, few, many, or a class for clones that have expanded.

clone size | J gene | V gene | D gene | CDR3 DNA | CDR3 protein
NA | TRBJ2-3 | TRBV7-9 | TRBD2 | TGTGCCACCATGATGGGGAGCGGGAGGGGCACAGATACGCAGTATTTT | CATMMGSGRGTDTQYF
NA | TRBJ2-5 | TRBV7-2 | TRBD2 | TGTGCCAGCAGCTTAGCGCTAGCGGGAGTGGAGACCCAGTACTTC | CASSLALAGVETQYF
NA | TRBJ1-5 | TRBV21-1 | NA | TGTGCCAGCAGCACTACGGGACTGTCGAAGCCCCAGCATTTT | CASSTTGLSKPQHF
few | TRBJ2-1 | TRBV5-1 | NA | TGCGCCAGCAGCTTGGGGACGGAATGGAATGAGCAGTTCTTC | CASSLGTEWNEQFF
few | TRBJ1-6 | TRBV4-1 | NA | TGCGCCAGCAGCCAAGAGTTTACAGGGCTTAATTCACCCCTCCACTTT | CASSQEFTGLNSPLHF
NA | TRBJ2-1 | TRBV29-1 | NA | TGCAGCGCCTCTGGACTTGTGCAGTTCTTC | CSASGLVQFF
NA | TRBJ2-2 | TRBV5-1 | TRBD2 | TGCGCCAGCAGCTTGGAACTAGCGGGAACCGGGGAGCTGTTTTTT | CASSLELAGTGELFF
NA | TRBJ2-3 | TRBV2 | TRBD2 | TGTGCCAGCGGGACTAGGGCCTTAGATACGCAGTATTTT | CASGTRALDTQYF
NA | TRBJ1-3 | TRBV5-1 | NA | TGCGCCAGCAGCAAAGCAACAGTGAGCTCTGGAAACACCATATATTTT | CASSKATVSSGNTIYF
NA | TRBJ1-1 | TRBV5-1 | TRBD1 | TGCGCCAGCAGCTTCGGGACAGGAGGAAACACTGAAGCTTTCTTT | CASSFGTGGNTEAFF
NA | TRBJ2-1 | TRBV29-1 | TRBD2 | TGCAGCGCTGATACGGGGGGGGTCCCCGGGGGGTTCTTC | CSADTGGVPGGFF
few | TRBJ2-7 | TRBV5-1 | NA | TGCGCCAGCAGCATAGGACTCAGCCTGACCTCCTACGAGCAGTACTTC | CASSIGLSLTSYEQYF
NA | TRBJ2-1 | TRBV7-2 | NA | TGTGCCAGCAGCTTACTGGGGGTAGTTTACAGAGAGCAGTTCTTC | CASSLLGVVYREQFF
NA | TRBJ2-1 | TRBV4-2 | TRBD2 | TGTGCCAGCAGTCCCGGGACTAGCGACTACAATGAGCAGTTCTTC | CASSPGTSDYNEQFF
NA | TRBJ2-7 | TRBV11-2 | TRBD1 | TGTGCCAGCAGCGACCCCGGGACAGGGGGCTACGAGCAGTACTTC | CASSDPGTGGYEQYF
NA | TRBJ2-7 | TRBV5-4 | TRBD2 | TGTGCCAGCAGCTTGGATGCTAGCGGGAGCTACGAGCAGTACTTC | CASSLDASGSYEQYF
few | TRBJ2-7 | TRBV29-1 | TRBD2 | TGCAGCGTGGCTGGACTAGCGGGACGGTACGAGCAGTACTTC | CSVAGLAGRYEQYF
NA | TRBJ1-4 | TRBV9 | NA | TGTGCCAGCAGCCCAGGAGCCGTGTGGCAGCCTAATGAAAAACTGTTTTTT | CASSPGAVWQPNEKLFF
NA | TRBJ2-1 | TRBV9 | TRBD2 | TGTGCCAGCAGCGTAGCCCTAGCGGGAATTATGAATGAGCAGTTCTTC | CASSVALAGIMNEQFF
NA | TRBJ1-5 | TRBV2 | NA | TGTGCCAGCAGTGAACAGGGGCGGAATCAGCCCCAGCATTTT | CASSEQGRNQPQHF
NA | TRBJ2-1 | TRBV9 | TRBD2 | TGTGCCAGCAGCGTAGGGCAAGCGGGAGTTTACAATGAGCAGTTCTTC | CASSVGQAGVYNEQFF
NA | TRBJ2-2 | TRBV19 | TRBD1 | TGTGCCAGTAGAACCGGGACAGAGAACACCGGGGAGCTGTTTTTT | CASRTGTENTGELFF
NA | TRBJ2-5 | TRBV2 | TRBD1 | TGTGCCAGCGGGGGACAGGCGGAGACCCAGTACTTC | CASGGQAETQYF
NA | TRBJ2-2 | TRBV24-1 | TRBD2 | TGTGCCACCAGTGATCCGACTAGCGGGACCACCGGGGAGCTGTTTTTT | CATSDPTSGTTGELFF
NA | TRBJ1-3 | TRBV30 | NA | TGTGCCTGGAGTCGAATAAGCTCTGGAAACACCATATATTTT | CAWSRISSGNTIYF
few | TRBJ2-2 | TRBV5-1 | NA | TGCGCCAGCAGCTTGGTGTCGGCGGGTCTGAACACCGGGGAGCTGTTTTTT | CASSLVSAGLNTGELFF
once | TRBJ2-7 | TRBV28 | TRBD2 | TGTGCCAGCAGTTTTACGACTAGCGGGAGGGGGCAGTACTTC | CASSFTTSGRGQYF
NA | TRBJ2-2 | TRBV7-9 | NA | TGTGCCAGCAGCGAACGGGCAGGGGAGTGGACCGGGGAGCTGTTTTTT | CASSERAGEWTGELFF
NA | TRBJ2-1 | TRBV7-9 | TRBD2 | TGTGCCAGCAGCGTGGGACTAGCGGGGGTCTACAATGAGCAGTTCTTC | CASSVGLAGVYNEQFF
NA | TRBJ2-7 | TRBV27 | NA | TGTGCCAGCAGTTTAGGCGGGACACACTCCTACGAGCAGTACTTC | CASSLGGTHSYEQYF
NA | TRBJ2-7 | TRBV7-2 | TRBD1 | TGTGCCAGCAGCTTTGGACAGGGATTGTACGAGCAGTACTTC | CASSFGQGLYEQYF
NA | TRBJ2-4 | TRBV5-1 | NA | TGCGCCAGCAGCTTCGGGCTAGCCAAAAACATTCAGTACTTC | CASSFGLAKNIQYF
few | TRBJ1-5 | TRBV2 | NA | TGTGCCAGCAGTGAGATGGTGGGTAGCAATCAGCCCCAGCATTTT | CASSEMVGSNQPQHF
NA | TRBJ1-1 | TRBV10-3 | NA | TGTGCCACCGGGAGGACAGACGAACTGAACACTGAAGCTTTCTTT | CATGRTDELNTEAFF
NA | TRBJ2-7 | TRBV6-6 | TRBD2 | TGTGCCAGCAGCCCTAGCGGGAGGGCCCTCTACGAGCAGTACTTC | CASSPSGRALYEQYF
NA | TRBJ2-7 | TRBV2 | NA | TGTGCCAGCCGAGTAGCCGTTACCTACGAGCAGTACTTC | CASRVAVTYEQYF
few | TRBJ2-1 | TRBV2 | TRBD2 | TGTGCCAGCAAGGTTGCGGGACTAGCGTCCAATGAGCAGTTCTTC | CASKVAGLASNEQFF